These 30 T cell receptor beta chains came from one sample sequenced in a study of OX40 agonist ivuxolimab in advanced cancers. The method was immunoSEQ multiplex PCR; TCRdb's version includes in-frame clones alone and lacks a portion of them. The sample carries around 99,000 clones, 91% recorded once. The material sequenced was CD4+ or CD8+ T cells sorted from blood, taken in a trial of the OX40 agonist ivuxolimab. The receptors shown here come from an adult with an advanced solid tumor such as melanoma, head and neck, liver or kidney cancer.

This sequence joins TRBV19 and TRBJ2-1; D might be TRBD1 (5 bases). Trimming cost V 6 bases and J 7 bases, with 16 bases left between them. The CDR3 extends over 14 amino acids. CDR1 is LNHDA, CDR2 SQIVND, per germline (reference sequence). CDR3 protein: CASRFRGAQNEQFF. For the CDR3, the DNA is TGTGCCAGTAGGTTTAGGGGCGCGCAAAATGAGCAGTTCTTC.

In this sample, this clone turned up once. This chain links TRBV6-4 with TRBJ1-6; D uncertain. Per germline, CDR1 MRHNA and CDR2 SNTAGT. CDR3 length equals 18 residues. V lost 10 bases, J lost 4 bases, and 26 bases lay in between. This CDR3 reads CAIQTTHPTSRYNSPLHF. The DNA of the CDR3 is TGTGCCATCCAGACGACGCATCCAACTTCCCGATATAATTCACCCCTCCACTTT.

V usage is TRBV14 and J usage is TRBJ1-2, with D hard to call. Germline V gene sequence: CDR1 SGHDN, CDR2 FVKESK. The CDR3 is 13 residues long. V was trimmed by 2 bases and J by 8 bases, leaving 12 bases between them. The CDR3 DNA reads as TGTGCCAGCAGCCAAAACGGACGGAAAGGCTACACCTTC. It specifies CASSQNGRKGYTF.

The gene calls are TRBV15 and TRBJ2-5; D is undetermined. Trimming stripped 3 bases from V and 5 bases from J, with 13 bases between. This CDR3 has 14 amino acids. CDR1 LNHNV and CDR2 YYDKDF come from the germline V gene (reference sequence). The CDR3 is CATSRGYGRETQYF. The CDR3 nucleotides read TGTGCCACCAGCAGGGGATACGGGCGGGAGACCCAGTACTTC.

Of note for this clone: Additional DNA sequences in this sample encode the identical CDR3. The V gene is TRBV6-5, the J gene TRBJ2-5; D unclear. The V end lost 0 bases, the J end lost 5 bases, and 4 bases lay between the germline ends. The CDR3 is made up of 12 amino acids. The germline gives CDR1 MNHEY, CDR2 SVGAGI. Here the CDR3 reads CASSYSGETQYF. DNA of the CDR3: TGTGCCAGCAGTTACTCGGGGGAGACCCAGTACTTC.

The V call is TRBV11-2, the J call TRBJ2-7; 13 bases are a match to TRBD2. After removal of 4 bases from V and 4 bases from J, the junction contained 16 bases not matched to a gene. CDR3 size: 19 residues. Per the germline V gene, CDR1 is SGHAT and CDR2 is FQNNGV. The CDR3 loop reads CASSSRGLGLAGVVYEQYF. The CDR3 bases are TGTGCCAGCAGCTCCAGGGGTCTTGGACTAGCGGGAGTGGTGTACGAGCAGTACTTC.

This clone was found once. J is TRBJ2-7 and V is TRBV5-8; 9 bases agree with TRBD2. V shed 4 bases, J shed 5 bases, and the junction held 10 bases outside the gene matches. The CDR3 contains 15 residues. Germline V gene sequence: CDR1 SGHTS, CDR2 YDEGEE. CDR3: CASSRTSSGNHEQYF. The CDR3 DNA follows: TGTGCCAGCAGCCGGACTTCTAGCGGGAACCACGAGCAGTACTTC.

The chain combines TRBV5-1 with TRBJ1-1; perhaps TRBD1 as D (6 bases). Between the trimmed V and J ends, which lost 3 bases and 4 bases, there was a span of 16 bases. Germline CDR1 reads SGHRS; CDR2 reads YFSETQ. The length of the CDR3 is 15 residues. In nucleotides, the CDR3 is TGCGCCAGCAGCTCGGTCCAGGGGCCGGCCACTGAAGCTTTCTTT. Amino acids: CASSSVQGPATEAFF. The full variable domain, its missing parts supplied by reference TRBV5-1 and TRBJ1-1, is KAGVTQTPRYLIKTRGQQVTLSCSPISGHRSVSWYQQTPGQGLQFLFEYFSETQRNKGNFPGRFSGRQFSNSRSEMNVSTLELGDSALYLCASSSVQGPATEAFFGQGTRLTVV.

The V gene is TRBV9, the J gene TRBJ1-5; no firm D call. V was cut by 0 bases and J by 1 base, with 8 bases left in between. This CDR3 has 15 amino acids. Germline loops: CDR1 SGDLS, CDR2 YYNGEE. The CDR3 loop is CASSVGGESNQPQHF. The DNA of the CDR3 is TGTGCCAGCAGCGTAGGTGGTGAGAGCAATCAGCCCCAGCATTTT. Complete variable domain (other parts from reference TRBV9 and TRBJ1-5): DSGVTQTPKHLITATGQRVTLRCSPRSGDLSVYWYQQSLDQGLQFLIQYYNGEERAKGNILERFSAQQFPDLHSELNLSSLELGDSALYFCASSVGGESNQPQHFGDGTRLSIL.

This chain joins TRBV28 and TRBJ1-1, with 12 bases matching TRBD1. The CDR3 runs to 18 residues. The germline V gene has CDR1 MDHEN and CDR2 SYDVKM. Trimming cost V 2 bases and J 6 bases; bases outside gene matches: 13. CDR3 sequence (DNA): TGTGCCAGCAGTTTAATGTTGGGACAGGGGGCGTTAAGAGCTGAAGCTTTCTTT. It specifies CASSLMLGQGALRAEAFF.

This rearrangement joins TRBV5-6 to TRBJ1-4; D gene unclear. The CDR3 runs 14 residues. With 1 base removed from V and 7 bases from J, the gap between germline ends came to 11 bases. Germline V CDR1 and CDR2: SGHDT, YYEEEE. The CDR3 DNA reads as TGTGCCAGCAGCTTGAGGCAGGCAGGTGAAAAACTGTTTTTT. Its translation: CASSLRQAGEKLFF.

The chain is built from TRBV5-8 and TRBJ1-4; D is uncertain. The CDR3 extends over 17 amino acids. CDR1 and CDR2 from the germline V gene are SGHTS and YDEGEE. V was shortened by 7 bases and J by 3 bases, with 22 bases between the two germline ends. The chain's CDR3 is CASAGPTLGVPNEKLFF. DNA of the CDR3: TGTGCCAGCGCCGGCCCCACGTTGGGTGTGCCTAATGAAAAACTGTTTTTT.

The genes are TRBV7-2 and TRBJ2-2; TRBD1 aligns across 7 bases. Germline V gene data show CDR1 as SGHTA and CDR2 as FQGNSA. V was pared by 3 bases and J by 4 bases, with 8 bases of the junction left unmatched. The CDR3 consists of 16 residues. Written as DNA, the CDR3 is TGTGCCAGCAGCTTTGCGACAGGGACGGGCACCGGGGAGCTGTTTTTT. Translating gives CASSFATGTGTGELFF.

As for this clone: Sequence at one end of the junction differs from germline and may be a read error. The CDR3 loop reads CASTLGGTQRDEQYF. The CDR3 bases are TGTGCCAGCACCTTGGGTGGGACTCAAAGAGACGAGCAGTACTTC. This rearrangement joins TRBV5-4 to TRBJ2-7; perhaps TRBD2 as D (6 bases). Germline V gene lookup returns CDR1 SGHNT and CDR2 YYREEE (reference sequence). The CDR3 runs 15 residues.

This chain links TRBV7-2 with TRBJ2-2; D is ambiguous. There are 17 residues in the CDR3. The germline gives CDR1 SGHTA, CDR2 FQGNSA. Trimming left V 1 base short and J 7 bases short, with 19 bases between. The CDR3: CASSLGPYLLPIGELFF. For the CDR3, the DNA is TGTGCCAGCAGCTTAGGCCCTTACCTATTACCGATCGGGGAGCTGTTTTTT. Based on the CDR3 plus reference TRBV7-2 and TRBJ2-2, the full variable domain is GAGVSQSPSNKVTEKGKDVELRCDPISGHTALYWYRQSLGQGLEFLIYFQGNSAPDKSGLPSDRFSAERTGGSVSTLTIQRTQQEDSAVYLCASSLGPYLLPIGELFFGEGSRLTVL.

V is TRBV30 and J is TRBJ2-1; 8 bases align to TRBD2. The ends lost 1 base at V and 6 bases at J; junction bases unmatched: 5. CDR1 is GTSNPN and CDR2 is SVGIG in the germline V gene (reference sequence). The CDR3 sequence is 14 residues long. The CDR3: CAWSDLAGSNEQFF. The CDR3 DNA reads as TGTGCCTGGAGTGATTTAGCGGGGAGCAATGAGCAGTTCTTC. The complete variable domain, with remaining parts taken from reference TRBV30 and TRBJ2-1, reads SQTIHQWPATLVQPVGSPLSLECTVEGTSNPNLYWYRQAAGRGLQLLFYSVGIGQISSEVPQNLSASRPQDRQFILSSKKLLLSDSGFYLCAWSDLAGSNEQFFGPGTRLTVL.

The CDR3: CASVEGLYVPYNEQFF. CDR3 bases: TGTGCCAGCGTGGAGGGCCTATATGTCCCCTACAATGAGCAGTTCTTC. The chain joins TRBV28 to TRBJ2-1; D is perhaps TRBD2 (6 bases). This CDR3 has 16 residues. Germline V gene lookup returns CDR1 MDHEN and CDR2 SYDVKM. Trimming left V 8 bases short and J 2 bases short, with 19 bases between.

The chain has TRBV9 and TRBJ2-7; TRBD2 matches at 7 bases. The V segment lost 0 bases and the J segment 2 bases; nucleotides outside the gene matches: 8. Germline assignment: CDR1 SGDLS and CDR2 YYNGEE. The CDR3 contains 16 residues. In DNA, the CDR3 is TGTGCCAGCAGCGTAGAGGCGGGAGAGGCGCCCTACGAGCAGTACTTC. Protein product: CASSVEAGEAPYEQYF.

The rearrangement uses TRBV5-8 and TRBJ2-7, with D perhaps matching TRBD2 (5 bases). The germline V gene encodes CDR1 SGHTS and CDR2 YDEGEE. The V end lost 10 bases, the J end lost 2 bases, and 16 bases lay between the germline ends. CDR3 length: 13 amino acids. CDR3 nucleotides: TGTGCCGGTTTAGCGTTCGGGGCCTACGAGCAGTACTTC. Translating it yields CAGLAFGAYEQYF.

This rearrangement joins TRBV30 to TRBJ2-2; D perhaps matches TRBD2 (5 bases). Germline CDR1 is GTSNPN and CDR2 is SVGIG (reference sequence). The CDR3 covers 14 residues. V was trimmed by 5 bases and J by 0 bases, leaving 10 bases between them. CDR3 nucleotides: TGTGCCTGGGGTAGCGTCTCGAACACCGGGGAGCTGTTTTTT. Encoded protein: CAWGSVSNTGELFF.

This chain links TRBV5-6 with TRBJ2-5; TRBD2 aligns across 11 bases. Per the germline V gene, CDR1 is SGHDT and CDR2 is YYEEEE. This CDR3 has 16 residues. The ends lost 2 bases at V and 4 bases at J; junction bases unmatched: 7. The CDR3 coding sequence is TGTGCCAGCAGCTTTATTAGCGGGAGGGCCCCAGAGACCCAGTACTTC. Its translation: CASSFISGRAPETQYF.

V and J are TRBV19 and TRBJ1-1, with D unclear. CDR3 size: 11 residues. V was trimmed by 1 base and J by 7 bases, leaving 4 bases between them. Looked up from germline, CDR1 is LNHDA and CDR2 is SQIVND (reference sequence). CDR3 protein: CASSIGIEAFF. The CDR3 nucleotides read TGTGCCAGTAGTATAGGGATTGAAGCTTTCTTT.

This clone showed up just once. This chain joins TRBV19 and TRBJ2-7; maybe TRBD1 (5 bases). CDR3 length: 14 amino acids. Germline V CDR1 and CDR2: LNHDA, SQIVND (reference sequence). Trimming shortened V by 1 base and J by 3 bases, and 10 bases separated the two germline ends. CDR3 in DNA: TGTGCCAGTAGTATAGCAGGGATCCTCTACGAGCAGTACTTC. As protein: CASSIAGILYEQYF.

The chain couples TRBV6-6 to TRBJ1-1; maybe TRBD1 (6 bases). V was clipped by 6 bases and J by 0 bases, with 8 bases between them. The germline V gene has CDR1 MNHNY and CDR2 SVGAGI (reference sequence). This CDR3 has 13 residues. The CDR3 coding sequence is TGTGCCAGCAGACAGGGTATGAACACTGAAGCTTTCTTT. Translated, it gives CASRQGMNTEAFF.

This clone appeared once. The V call is TRBV5-1, the J call TRBJ2-1, with 8 bases aligning to TRBD1. Losses at the gene ends were 4 bases for V and 1 base for J; bases not matched to a gene: 4. Germline V gene sequence: CDR1 SGHRS, CDR2 YFSETQ. The CDR3 runs to 15 residues. The chain's CDR3 is CASSSGQGSYNEQFF. Here the CDR3 DNA reads TGCGCCAGCAGCAGTGGACAGGGATCCTACAATGAGCAGTTCTTC.

The gene calls are TRBV29-1 and TRBJ1-1; TRBD1 aligns across 8 bases. Germline assignment: CDR1 SQVTM and CDR2 ANQGSEA. The CDR3 has 13 amino acids. J gave up 4 bases and V 7 bases, and 8 bases lay outside the gene matches. As DNA, the CDR3 is TGCAGCGGGCAGGTCAGGGGGCCCACTGAAGCTTTCTTT. Its translation is CSGQVRGPTEAFF.

V is TRBV19 and J is TRBJ2-4; perhaps TRBD1 as D (6 bases). The CDR3 extends over 17 amino acids. Trimming took off 5 bases at V and 5 bases at J, with 22 bases between the two ends. Germline values: CDR1 LNHDA, CDR2 SQIVND (reference sequence). DNA for the CDR3: TGTGCCAGTAGTTGGCTCGGCCCAGGGGAAGTCCAAAACATTCAGTACTTC. Residues: CASSWLGPGEVQNIQYF.

J is TRBJ2-7 and V is TRBV5-8; 11 bases match TRBD1. This CDR3 has 14 residues. The germline V gene encodes CDR1 SGHTS and CDR2 YDEGEE. With 4 bases clipped from V and 6 bases from J, the junction kept 6 bases outside the gene matches. This CDR3 reads CASSTRDRGFEQYF. The DNA of the CDR3 is TGTGCCAGCAGCACCCGGGACAGGGGGTTCGAGCAGTACTTC.

The chain combines TRBV30 with TRBJ1-4; D unresolved. The CDR3 extends over 13 amino acids. Germline values: CDR1 GTSNPN, CDR2 SVGIG (reference sequence). Trimming took 2 bases from V and 3 from J, leaving 7 bases between them. The CDR3 reads CAWSRTPNEKLFF. In DNA form, the CDR3 reads TGTGCCTGGAGTCGGACGCCTAATGAAAAACTGTTTTTT.

The rearrangement links TRBV7-3 to TRBJ2-6; D might be TRBD2 (6 bases). This CDR3 region has 18 residues. Between the trimmed V and J ends, which lost 4 bases and 1 base, there was a span of 17 bases. Germline-derived CDR1 and CDR2 are SGHTA and FQGTGA. CDR3 region: CASSSYNAGGSGANVLTF. The DNA for the CDR3 is TGTGCCAGCAGCTCCTACAACGCCGGGGGTTCTGGGGCCAACGTCCTGACTTTC.